The T cell receptor beta chain described here comes from a study of blood T cell dynamics during melanoma immunotherapy. For the study at large: First-line therapy was either pembrolizumab or nivolumab with ipilimumab for metastatic melanoma.

The CDR3 has 14 residues. V lost 11 bases, J lost 8 bases, and 19 bases lay in between. Per germline, CDR1 SEHNR and CDR2 FQNEAQ (reference sequence). Produced via immunoSEQ multiplex PCR; TCRdb's table is partial and in-frame only. The data contain about 24,000 clones, roughly nine tenths of them singletons. Time point described: pre-treatment baseline. Disease control meant complete response, partial response or stable disease at 12 weeks. This clonotype was obtained from a human donor with melanoma. The sequenced sample was blood, obtained from a patient treated with checkpoint blockade. The genes are TRBV7-9 and TRBJ1-6, with D tentatively TRBD1 (6 bases). In DNA, the CDR3 is TGTGCCTGCCAAGGTACCAGGGGTGATTCACCCCTCCACTTT. This translates into CACQGTRGDSPLHF.